This is a list of T cell receptor beta chains from one sample in a study of cytomegalovirus exposure and HLA in healthy donors. Here immunoSEQ multiplex PCR was the method, and the copy in TCRdb shows in-frame clones only, minus some. The sample includes over 110,000 clones, 65% to 80% of them seen just once. Sample: PBMCs. The receptors here all came from a male donor in good health and CMV-seropositive. Both conserved end residues are part of each CDR3. The D gene is left open where the match is weak. Clone size appears in some rows only: once, few, many, or a class for an expanded clone.

14 TRBJ2-1 TRBV28 . TRBD2 CASSFSGDYNEQFF TGTGCCAGCAGTTTTAGCGGGGACTACAATGAGCAGTTCTTC
15 TRBJ2-5 TRBV6-5 . . CASSYSVLSGETQYF TGTGCCAGCAGTTACTCGGTCCTCAGCGGAGAGACCCAGTACTTC
15 TRBJ1-5 TRBV7-2 . . CASSSGREGNQPQHF TGTGCCAGCAGCTCCGGCAGGGAGGGGAATCAGCCCCAGCATTTT
15 TRBJ1-5 TRBV9 . . CASSVGGGRNQPQHF TGTGCCAGCAGCGTAGGGGGGGGGAGGAATCAGCCCCAGCATTTT
15 TRBJ2-4 TRBV5-8 . . CASSYSFGAGNIQYF TGTGCCAGCAGTTATTCCTTCGGTGCAGGGAATATTCAGTACTTC
13 TRBJ2-1 TRBV11-2 once . CASSLSLPNEQFF TGTGCCAGCAGCTTGAGCCTTCCCAATGAGCAGTTCTTC
14 TRBJ2-7 TRBV4-3 . . CASSQELSSYEQYF TGCGCCAGCAGCCAAGAATTGAGTAGCTACGAGCAGTACTTC
14 TRBJ1-4 TRBV5-1 . . CASSSGQLQEKLFF TGCGCCAGCAGCTCTGGACAGTTACAGGAAAAACTGTTTTTT
19 TRBJ2-6 TRBV28 . . CASSTSLTAYHSGANVLTF TGTGCCAGCAGTACGAGTCTAACAGCCTACCACTCTGGGGCCAACGTCCTGACTTTC
14 TRBJ2-3 TRBV19 . TRBD1 CAISNRGGMDTQYF TGTGCCATTTCAAACAGGGGTGGAATGGATACGCAGTATTTT
12 TRBJ1-1 TRBV9 . . CASSADSDEAFF TGTGCCAGCAGCGCCGACAGCGATGAAGCTTTCTTT
12 TRBJ2-7 TRBV12-5 . . CASGLEGNEQYF TGTGCTAGTGGTTTGGAGGGGAACGAGCAGTACTTC
17 TRBJ2-7 TRBV5-6 . TRBD2 CASSLATSGRAINEQYF TGTGCCAGCAGCTTGGCTACTAGCGGGAGGGCCATCAACGAGCAGTACTTC
13 TRBJ1-2 TRBV7-3 . . CASSLSLGSGYTF TGTGCCAGCAGCTTAAGTCTAGGGAGTGGCTACACCTTC
14 TRBJ2-2 TRBV7-2 . . CASNPGVVTGELFF TGTGCCAGCAACCCCGGAGTAGTCACCGGGGAGCTGTTTTTT
14 TRBJ1-2 TRBV9 . . CASSETQGVYGYTF TGTGCCAGCAGCGAGACCCAAGGAGTCTATGGCTACACCTTC
15 TRBJ1-1 TRBV5-8 few TRBD1 CASSLMNRGRTEAFF TGTGCCAGCAGCTTAATGAACAGGGGTAGGACTGAAGCTTTCTTT